The present T cell receptor beta chain was sequenced within a study of blood T cell repertoires in COVID-19. Turning to the study itself: Sites in the United States, Italy and Spain provided acute and convalescent COVID-19 samples.

This CDR3 is 15 amino acids long. With 7 bases removed from V and 0 bases from J, the gap between germline ends came to 15 bases. Germline V gene sequence: CDR1 SNHLY, CDR2 FYNNEI. This clone was seen only a few times. Using immunoSEQ multiplex PCR, the repertoire was profiled, and TCRdb retains in-frame clones only, with some absent. Of hundreds of thousands of clones listed, 85% were seen once; the top ten hold about 2%. The material sequenced was PBMCs or T cells enriched from blood (not recorded which). V is TRBV2 and J is TRBJ1-1; D is uncertain. The TCR originated in a woman aged 25 to 39 who had been exposed to COVID-19. CDR3 residues: CASKGGGAMNTEAFF. CDR3 coding DNA: TGTGCCAGCAAGGGAGGCGGAGCCATGAACACTGAAGCTTTCTTT. The whole variable domain, remainder taken from reference TRBV2 and TRBJ1-1, is EPEVTQTPSHQVTQMGQEVILRCVPISNHLYFYWYRQILGQKVEFLVSFYNNEISEKSEIFDDQFSVERPDGSNFTLKIRSTKLEDSAMYFCASKGGGAMNTEAFFGQGTRLTVV.